This T cell receptor (beta chain) comes out of a study of blood T cell repertoires in COVID-19. Study summary: Specimens from acute and convalescent COVID-19 originated in the United States, Italy and Spain. PBMCs, B-cell-depleted T cells, or T cells provided the cDNA or gDNA that made up the material.

This clone was seen only once. Some clones are missing from TCRdb's copy, which holds only in-frame ones; the method was immunoSEQ multiplex PCR. The sample holds roughly 290,000 clones; 75% to 95% are singletons and the top ten take around 6.8%. There are 15 residues in the CDR3. Germline lookup yields CDR1 MNHEY and CDR2 SVGAGI. V dropped 5 bases and J dropped 4; count of bases not matched to a gene: 6. The sequence was collected from a woman in her thirties with COVID-19, enrolled during active disease. The specimen was peripheral blood. This rearrangement joins TRBV6-5 to TRBJ2-1; 9 nucleotides line up with TRBD1. DNA for the CDR3: TGTGCCAGCAGTACTCGACAGGGGGTATACAATGAGCAGTTCTTC. Residues: CASSTRQGVYNEQFF.